A selection of T cell receptor beta chains follows, all from one sample in a study of cytomegalovirus exposure and HLA in healthy donors. The repertoire was sequenced with immunoSEQ multiplex PCR; TCRdb's copy has only in-frame clones and lacks some. The sample has under 150,000 clones, about 86% seen once. The material sequenced was PBMCs. These receptors were taken from a man aged 40-49 years in good health and CMV-seropositive. The conserved cysteine and the conserved F or W are not part of the CDR3 here. Fields, in order: V gene, J gene, clone size, CDR3 protein. Clone size, where shown, is once, few, many, or a class for clones that have expanded.

V gene: TRBV15
J gene: TRBJ1-3
clone size: .
CDR3 protein: ATSRDRGSGNTIY

V gene: TRBV5-8
J gene: TRBJ1-4
clone size: .
CDR3 protein: ASSHREFTANEKLF

V gene: TRBV25-1
J gene: TRBJ1-1
clone size: few
CDR3 protein: ASSAGLMNTEAF

V gene: TRBV18
J gene: TRBJ1-4
clone size: .
CDR3 protein: ASSLGTSPNEKLF

V gene: TRBV4-1
J gene: TRBJ2-3
clone size: .
CDR3 protein: ASSQEVQSTDTQY

V gene: TRBV7-9
J gene: TRBJ1-2
clone size: .
CDR3 protein: ASRGTAGQADYGYT

V gene: TRBV28
J gene: TRBJ1-2
clone size: .
CDR3 protein: ASSSGQGDLYYGYT

V gene: TRBV7-2
J gene: TRBJ2-7
clone size: .
CDR3 protein: ASSFGVHDYEQY

V gene: TRBV9
J gene: TRBJ1-2
clone size: .
CDR3 protein: ASSVAGPGYT

V gene: TRBV7-9
J gene: TRBJ1-5
clone size: .
CDR3 protein: ASSPSGNQPQH

V gene: TRBV5-1
J gene: TRBJ2-1
clone size: .
CDR3 protein: ASRPTSNEQF

V gene: TRBV28
J gene: TRBJ2-3
clone size: .
CDR3 protein: ASSFLALWDTQY

V gene: TRBV7-8
J gene: TRBJ2-7
clone size: .
CDR3 protein: ASSTYRAGEQY

V gene: TRBV19
J gene: TRBJ2-7
clone size: .
CDR3 protein: ASRSGTGDYEQY

V gene: TRBV29-1
J gene: TRBJ2-7
clone size: .
CDR3 protein: SARPGRASYEQY

V gene: TRBV5-1
J gene: TRBJ2-3
clone size: .
CDR3 protein: ASSADRGVRTDTQY

V gene: TRBV4-2
J gene: TRBJ1-2
clone size: .
CDR3 protein: ASSQGGGIYT

V gene: TRBV19
J gene: TRBJ2-6
clone size: .
CDR3 protein: ASRGAGANVLT

V gene: TRBV30
J gene: TRBJ1-5
clone size: .
CDR3 protein: AWSSRSGGMGNQPQH

V gene: TRBV19
J gene: .
clone size: .
CDR3 protein: ASGTVYEQY

V gene: TRBV10-2
J gene: TRBJ1-5
clone size: .
CDR3 protein: ATLETGGPRPQH

V gene: TRBV27
J gene: TRBJ2-3
clone size: .
CDR3 protein: ASSEGGADTQY

V gene: TRBV9
J gene: TRBJ1-2
clone size: .
CDR3 protein: ASSDRGTGYT

V gene: TRBV19
J gene: TRBJ1-5
clone size: once
CDR3 protein: ASSGAMGNQPQH

V gene: TRBV19
J gene: TRBJ1-5
clone size: .
CDR3 protein: ASSHQTGRDQPQH

V gene: TRBV11-3
J gene: TRBJ1-2
clone size: .
CDR3 protein: ASSLRDKSYGYT

V gene: TRBV30
J gene: TRBJ1-1
clone size: once
CDR3 protein: AWTIGQGAAF

V gene: TRBV15
J gene: TRBJ2-7
clone size: .
CDR3 protein: ATSRSTGHLYEQY

V gene: TRBV2
J gene: TRBJ2-7
clone size: few
CDR3 protein: ATGLVWDYEQY

V gene: TRBV27
J gene: TRBJ2-7
clone size: .
CDR3 protein: ASSSGGYEQY

V gene: TRBV7-9
J gene: TRBJ1-3
clone size: .
CDR3 protein: ASSILPGVGNTIY

V gene: TRBV5-1
J gene: TRBJ1-5
clone size: .
CDR3 protein: ASSLDGQGIQPQH

V gene: TRBV2
J gene: TRBJ1-1
clone size: .
CDR3 protein: ASNLGQGARAEAF

V gene: TRBV7-9
J gene: TRBJ2-7
clone size: few
CDR3 protein: ASSLSATYEQY

V gene: TRBV6-5
J gene: TRBJ2-7
clone size: .
CDR3 protein: ASSRPGIGTYEQY

V gene: TRBV7-2
J gene: TRBJ2-7
clone size: .
CDR3 protein: ASSRLGAGGYEQY

V gene: TRBV7-9
J gene: TRBJ2-7
clone size: .
CDR3 protein: ASSLGGLAGYEQY

V gene: TRBV5-8
J gene: TRBJ2-5
clone size: .
CDR3 protein: ASSSKTREETQY

V gene: TRBV30
J gene: TRBJ1-5
clone size: .
CDR3 protein: AWSVRQGAGGLRH

V gene: TRBV4-3
J gene: TRBJ2-7
clone size: once
CDR3 protein: ASSQGRGPYEQY

V gene: TRBV28
J gene: TRBJ2-7
clone size: .
CDR3 protein: ASRRLGQLPFEQY

V gene: TRBV11-2
J gene: TRBJ2-5
clone size: .
CDR3 protein: ASSSSGQLTETQY

V gene: TRBV7-6
J gene: TRBJ1-1
clone size: .
CDR3 protein: ASSYGTVMNTEAF

V gene: TRBV9
J gene: TRBJ2-1
clone size: .
CDR3 protein: ASSGTSGRAPF

V gene: TRBV10-2
J gene: TRBJ2-2
clone size: .
CDR3 protein: ASSETGHTGELF

V gene: TRBV19
J gene: TRBJ2-7
clone size: .
CDR3 protein: ASSRFGGAGFYEQY

V gene: TRBV30
J gene: TRBJ2-3
clone size: .
CDR3 protein: AWSMGGENTQY

V gene: TRBV6-6
J gene: TRBJ1-1
clone size: few
CDR3 protein: ASSYGQGYTEAF

V gene: TRBV7-9
J gene: TRBJ1-2
clone size: .
CDR3 protein: ASQRGKANYGYT

V gene: TRBV9
J gene: TRBJ1-1
clone size: .
CDR3 protein: ASSASGQPLTEAF

V gene: TRBV6-5
J gene: TRBJ2-1
clone size: .
CDR3 protein: ASSLAGGYNEQF

V gene: TRBV5-1
J gene: TRBJ2-3
clone size: .
CDR3 protein: ASTQLAVPSTDTQY

V gene: TRBV2
J gene: TRBJ1-5
clone size: .
CDR3 protein: ASMAVNQPQH

V gene: TRBV5-1
J gene: TRBJ2-3
clone size: .
CDR3 protein: ASSVGTSADTQY